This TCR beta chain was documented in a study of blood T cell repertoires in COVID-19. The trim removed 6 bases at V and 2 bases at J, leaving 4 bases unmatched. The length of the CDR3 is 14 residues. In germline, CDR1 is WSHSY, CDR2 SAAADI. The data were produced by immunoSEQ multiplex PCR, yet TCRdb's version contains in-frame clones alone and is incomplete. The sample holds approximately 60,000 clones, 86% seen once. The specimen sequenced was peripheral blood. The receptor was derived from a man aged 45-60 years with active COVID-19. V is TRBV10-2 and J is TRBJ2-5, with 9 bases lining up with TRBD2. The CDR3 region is CASSLAGSQETQYF. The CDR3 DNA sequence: TGCGCCAGCAGCCTAGCGGGGAGTCAAGAGACCCAGTACTTC.